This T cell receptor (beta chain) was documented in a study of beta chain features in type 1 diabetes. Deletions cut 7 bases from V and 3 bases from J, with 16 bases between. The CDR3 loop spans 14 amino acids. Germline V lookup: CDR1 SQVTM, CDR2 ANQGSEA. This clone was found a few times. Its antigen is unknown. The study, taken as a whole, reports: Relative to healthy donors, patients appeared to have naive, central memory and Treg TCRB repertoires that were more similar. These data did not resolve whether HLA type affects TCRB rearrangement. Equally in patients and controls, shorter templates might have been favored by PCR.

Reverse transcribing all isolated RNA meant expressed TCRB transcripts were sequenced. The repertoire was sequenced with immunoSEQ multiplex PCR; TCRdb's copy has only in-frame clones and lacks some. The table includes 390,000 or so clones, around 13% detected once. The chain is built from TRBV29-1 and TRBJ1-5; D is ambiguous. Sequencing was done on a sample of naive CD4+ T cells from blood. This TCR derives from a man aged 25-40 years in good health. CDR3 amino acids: CSARLAGVNQPQHF. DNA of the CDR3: TGCAGCGCTCGACTAGCGGGCGTCAATCAGCCCCAGCATTTT.